This T cell receptor beta chain was profiled in a study of cytomegalovirus exposure and HLA in healthy donors. General study findings and limits: Highly shared sequence variants in one cluster were likely a sequencing artifact.

The donors gave bone marrow, and they were healthy. Unrecorded immune exposure was likely among donors, who were nominally healthy when sampled. PCR primers comprised 60 Vbeta and 13 Jbeta primers. The method was immunoSEQ multiplex PCR; TCRdb's version includes in-frame clones alone and lacks a portion of them. In the table there are 150,000 to 200,000 clones, roughly 80% of which are singletons. Turning to this clone: Its antigen is undetermined.

The CDR3 length is 11 residues. Germline V gene lookup returns CDR1 MNHEY and CDR2 SMNVEV (reference sequence). V lost 6 bases, J lost 3 bases, and 6 bases lay in between. The rearrangement uses TRBV27 and TRBJ2-7; D gene ambiguous. This clonotype was sampled from a woman younger than 30 in good health and CMV-seronegative. The sequenced material came from PBMCs. The CDR3 DNA reads as TGTGCCAGCAGCGACTTCTACGAGCAGTACTTC. Translation gives CASSDFYEQYF.